The source of this TCR beta chain is a study of OX40 agonist ivuxolimab in advanced cancers. Study as a whole: The patients received agonistic anti-OX40 (CD134) antibody ivuxolimab. Treatment received earlier with anti-PD-1, anti-PD-L1 or anti-CTLA-4 agents was allowed, and less than 45% had some. Among those enrolled, mean age was 60 years (range about 23 to 85) and less than 90% were male.

From germline, CDR1 is MNHEY and CDR2 SVGAGI. Trimming removed 2 bases from V and 5 bases from J; junction bases left unmatched: 4. This CDR3 has 15 amino acids. TCRdb's copy holds only in-frame clones and misses some; the assay was immunoSEQ multiplex PCR. This sample carries about 54,000 clones, roughly 86% of them seen once, and the ten largest clones take 0.95% to 1.5%. The receptor was derived from an adult with an advanced solid tumor such as melanoma, head and neck, liver or kidney cancer. The sequences come from CD4+ or CD8+ T cells sorted from blood, collected in a trial of the OX40 agonist ivuxolimab. The rearrangement joins TRBV6-5 to TRBJ2-2; 8 bases align to TRBD2. In DNA, the CDR3 is TGTGCCAGCAGTTACCGGGGGGGGAGGACCGGGGAGCTGTTTTTT. It yields the protein CASSYRGGRTGELFF.